This TCR beta chain came from a study of shared clonotypes between healthy human individuals. Study-level background: Donors had three CD4 naive, three CD4 memory, two CD8 naive and one CD8 memory plate apiece.

In regard to this clone: Its specificity is unknown. Additional DNA sequences in this sample encode the identical CDR3.

Genomic DNA of each subset was evenly split across several immunoSEQ plates. Sequencing was performed with immunoSEQ multiplex PCR; in TCRdb, only in-frame clones are kept and a portion is missing. The sample lists 2.5 million or so clones, about 92% occurring once. Findings and caveats of the study: Compared with memory subsets, naive subsets generally had larger estimated richness.

Looked up from germline, CDR1 is SGHRS and CDR2 is YFSETQ. V lost 4 bases, J lost 4 bases, and 2 bases stayed unmatched. The CDR3 is 15 amino acids. Sequences were obtained from naive CD4+ T cells sorted from blood. Stated subset: CD45RA+ positively selected. The V call is TRBV5-1, the J call TRBJ2-1; 13 bases align to TRBD2. This clonotype was sampled from a young man in good health. CDR3 DNA: TGCGCCAGCAGCCCGGGACTAGCGGGATACAATGAGCAGTTCTTC. Its translation: CASSPGLAGYNEQFF.